The clone carrying this T cell receptor (beta chain) has ten or more counts. Its antigen is still unknown. This sample stems from a study of T-cell memory formation after mild COVID-19. Study results and limitations: Mainly in CM and EM were contracting CD4+ clones; CD8+ were in EMRA. CD4+ bias marked clones expanding day 15 to 37, unlike balanced contracting clones. Certain responding clones were present in pre-infection memory, suggesting participation of cross-reactive memory.

Germline V gene sequence: CDR1 MNHNY, CDR2 SVGAGI (reference sequence). The CDR3 spans 16 residues. V lost 2 bases to trimming and J lost 0 bases, with 14 bases between them. Sample barcodes and UMIs were carried by the TCR alpha and TCR beta cDNA libraries that 5'RACE generated with constant-segment primers. One entry per CDR3 protein results from TCRdb running MiXCR on the 5' RACE reads. Of 300,000 to 400,000 distinct CDR3 sequences listed, approximately 16% were seen once; the top ten hold about a fifth. The sample was PBMCs or a T cell subset sorted from them (not recorded which). The sequence was obtained from a man younger than 30 who had mild COVID-19 (a few samples of this study predate the infection). Cell type and time point are not known. This chain links TRBV6-6 with TRBJ2-7, with a tentative D call TRBD2 (6 bases). CDR3: CASSYLRRGSSYEQYF. As DNA, the CDR3 is TGTGCCAGCAGTTACCTAAGGCGGGGCAGCTCCTACGAGCAGTACTTC.